The following is a T cell receptor (beta chain) sequence with its context. Random hexamers were used to reverse transcribe 0.5 to 1 ug of RNA. Multiplex PCR with immunoSEQ amplified the TCR beta CDR3 across 54 Vbeta and 13 Jbeta. TCRdb ran MiXCR on the immunoSEQ multiplex PCR reads and lists one entry per CDR3 protein. The data contain around 71,000 distinct CDR3 sequences, about 92% of them seen just once; the ten biggest clones take up around 0.15%. This specimen comes from a study of CD8 T cells in Susac syndrome. The germline gives CDR1 SEHNR, CDR2 FQNEAQ (reference sequence). Trimming took 1 base from V and 0 from J, leaving 16 bases between them. The CDR3 has 18 residues.

This sequence was found in a human donor with Susac syndrome. The chain links TRBV7-9 to TRBJ1-3; no reliable D call. The sequenced sample was CD4+ T cells from PBMCs. The CDR3 coding sequence is TGTGCCAGCAGCTTAGTAATCGGCAGGATGAGCTCTGGAAACACCATATATTTT. As protein: CASSLVIGRMSSGNTIYF.